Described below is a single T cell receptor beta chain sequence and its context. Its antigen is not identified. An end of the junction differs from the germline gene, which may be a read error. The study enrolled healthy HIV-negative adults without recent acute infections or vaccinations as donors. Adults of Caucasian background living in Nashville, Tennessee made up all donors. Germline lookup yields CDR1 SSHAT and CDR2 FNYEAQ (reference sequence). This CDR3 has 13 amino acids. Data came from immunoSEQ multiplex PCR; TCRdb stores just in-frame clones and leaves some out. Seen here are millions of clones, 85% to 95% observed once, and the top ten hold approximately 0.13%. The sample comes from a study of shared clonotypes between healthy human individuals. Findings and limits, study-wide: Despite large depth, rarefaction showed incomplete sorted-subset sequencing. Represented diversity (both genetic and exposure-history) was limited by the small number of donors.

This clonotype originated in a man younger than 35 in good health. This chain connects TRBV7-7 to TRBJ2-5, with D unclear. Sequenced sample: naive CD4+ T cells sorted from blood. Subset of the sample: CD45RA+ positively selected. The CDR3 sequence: CASSWAGSETQYF. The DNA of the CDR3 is TGTGCTAGCAGCTGGGCCGGTTCGGAGACCCAGTACTTC.